These 32 T cell receptor beta chains were all obtained from the same sample, sequenced in a study of human T cells and chemical hapten exposure. As to time point: patch test 1, 2 weeks after DPC sensitization. Treatment described: therapeutic diphenylcyclopropenone sensitization with weekly scalp DPC. TCRdb fed the RACE reads into MiXCR, producing one record per CDR3 protein. The sample holds 100,000 or so distinct CDR3 sequences, 11% seen once. The specimen comprised whole blood, sampled in connection with sensitization to the hapten diphenylcyclopropenone (DPC). These receptors were taken from a woman aged 40 to 50 with alopecia areata. Some clones in this sample may be carry-over from other donors' samples.

The chain employs TRBV7-2 and TRBJ2-5, with a possible D match to TRBD2 (6 bases). Per germline, CDR1 SGHTA and CDR2 FQGNSA. Trimming took off 8 bases at V and 5 bases at J, with 18 bases between the two ends. This CDR3 spans 14 amino acids. The CDR3 reads CASLRAGTRETQYF. The CDR3 DNA sequence: TGTGCCAGCTTAAGGGCAGGGACTCGGGAGACCCAGTACTTC.

There are a few counts of this clonotype. The rearrangement links TRBV7-2 to TRBJ2-3; D perhaps matches TRBD2 (6 bases). V lost 1 base, J lost 1 base, and 12 bases lay in between. The length of the CDR3 is 16 residues. Germline lookup yields CDR1 SGHTA and CDR2 FQGNSA. The CDR3 region has the DNA TGTGCCAGCAGCTTAGTCGGGGCTAGCGGCACAGATACGCAGTATTTT. Residues: CASSLVGASGTDTQYF.

This clonotype was observed a handful of times. This chain links TRBV19 with TRBJ2-5, with D possibly matching TRBD1 (6 bases). CDR1 is LNHDA and CDR2 is SQIVND in the germline V gene (reference sequence). The CDR3 is 14 amino acids. V gave up 5 bases and J gave up 4 bases, with 14 bases separating them. The CDR3 coding sequence is TGTGCCAGTAGTCATACAGGGTTGAGAGAGACCCAGTACTTC. This translates into CASSHTGLRETQYF.

The CDR3 loop is CASSQVERVGTQYF. The CDR3 bases are TGTGCCAGCTCACAAGTCGAGAGGGTAGGTACGCAGTATTTT. The genes are TRBV18 and TRBJ2-3; tentative D call: TRBD2 (5 bases). V lost 4 bases to trimming and J lost 8 bases, with 16 bases between them. There are 14 residues in the CDR3. Germline-derived CDR1 and CDR2 are KGHSH and LQKENI. Full variable domain (outside the CDR3, taken from reference TRBV18 and TRBJ2-3): NAGVMQNPRHLVRRRGQEARLRCSPMKGHSHVYWYRQLPEEGLKFMVYLQKENIIDESGMPKERFSAEFPKEGPSILRIQQVVRGDSAAYFCASSQVERVGTQYFGPGTRLTVL.

The chain recombines TRBV20-1 with TRBJ2-7; 9 nucleotides agree with TRBD2. Germline lookup yields CDR1 DFQATT and CDR2 SNEGSKA (reference sequence). Germline trimming cut 2 bases from V and 3 bases from J; bases unmatched to any gene: 5. The CDR3 extends over 14 amino acids. The CDR3, as DNA: TGCAGTGCTAGATCTATAGCGGGAGACTACGAGCAGTACTTC. Translated: CSARSIAGDYEQYF.

There are many counts of this clonotype. V and J are TRBV20-1 and TRBJ2-1; D is possibly TRBD2 (5 bases). Germline V gene sequence: CDR1 DFQATT, CDR2 SNEGSKA (reference sequence). The CDR3 is 17 residues long. The germline V and J ends were trimmed by 5 bases and 1 base, with 21 bases remaining between them. The chain's CDR3 is CSAGGAAAGRSYNEQFF. CDR3 coding DNA: TGCAGTGCTGGAGGCGCGGCGGCTGGAAGATCCTACAATGAGCAGTTCTTC.

This sequence joins TRBV5-1 and TRBJ1-1; 10 positions match TRBD1. Germline V gene sequence: CDR1 SGHRS, CDR2 YFSETQ. The CDR3 spans 14 residues. J gave up 4 bases and V 3 bases, and 3 bases lay outside the gene matches. CDR3 nucleotides: TGCGCCAGCAGCTACGGACAGGGGGGCACTGAAGCTTTCTTT. It is translated as CASSYGQGGTEAFF.

This clonotype was observed many times. This rearrangement joins TRBV6-1 to TRBJ1-1; no reliable D call. Germline V gene sequence: CDR1 MNHNS, CDR2 SASEGT. The CDR3 is 11 residues long. V lost 5 bases and J lost 8, with 9 bases in between. The CDR3 reads CASSLAGEAFF. CDR3 DNA sequence: TGTGCCAGCAGTCTTGCCGGGGAAGCTTTCTTT.

This clonotype was picked up many times. This chain connects TRBV6-1 to TRBJ2-7; TRBD2 is a possible D gene (6 bases). V dropped 3 bases and J dropped 2 bases, with 14 bases sitting between them. The germline V gene has CDR1 MNHNS and CDR2 SASEGT. The CDR3 spans 15 residues. Here the CDR3 reads CASSDRMWGAYEQYF. The CDR3 DNA reads TGTGCCAGCAGTGATCGTATGTGGGGGGCCTACGAGCAGTACTTC.

This clonotype was counted at least ten times. The CDR3 coding sequence is TGCGCCAGCAAACCAGGGGGCCGAGAGCAGCCCCAGCATTTT. Its translation: CASKPGGREQPQHF. This chain connects TRBV10-2 to TRBJ1-5; 8 bases fit TRBD1. The length of the CDR3 is 14 residues. V gave up 7 bases and J gave up 7 bases; unmatched junction bases: 9. Germline loops: CDR1 WSHSY, CDR2 SAAADI.

V is TRBV30 and J is TRBJ2-1, with 10 positions matching TRBD2. With 8 bases clipped from V and 7 bases from J, the junction kept 11 bases outside the gene matches. Germline assignment: CDR1 GTSNPN and CDR2 SVGIG (reference sequence). The CDR3 totals 14 residues. CDR3 loop: CALLSGRTGNEQFF. The CDR3 coding sequence is TGTGCCCTTCTTAGCGGGAGGACCGGGAATGAGCAGTTCTTC.

This clonotype was found a few times. The rearrangement joins TRBV7-8 to TRBJ2-7, with D possibly being TRBD2 (5 bases). The ends were cut back, 3 bases at V and 0 bases at J, with 6 bases in the middle. CDR1 SGHVS and CDR2 FQNEAQ come from the germline V gene. The CDR3 is made up of 13 amino acids. The CDR3 spells CASSFRDSYEQYF. CDR3 nucleotides: TGTGCCAGCAGCTTTCGGGACTCCTACGAGCAGTACTTC.

This clonotype showed up many times. V and J are TRBV6-2 or TRBV6-3 and TRBJ1-5; D gene ambiguous. The CDR3 contains 14 residues. V lost 0 bases, J lost 0 bases, and 3 bases lay in between. CDR1 and CDR2 from the germline V gene are MNHEY and SVGEGT. CDR3 sequence reads: CASSYSTSNQPQHF. The CDR3 nucleotides are TGTGCCAGCAGTTACTCGACTAGCAATCAGCCCCAGCATTTT.

Of note for this clonotype: Germline is not matched at one junction end, which may reflect a read error. The genes are TRBV11-2 and TRBJ2-3, with 10 bases lining up with TRBD2. Germline assignment: CDR1 SGHAT and CDR2 FQNNGV. The length of the CDR3 is 17 residues. Written as DNA, the CDR3 is TGTACCAGCAGCCTAGGACCTAGCGGGAGTGGCGCAGATACGCAGTATTTT. Translation: CTSSLGPSGSGADTQYF.

This chain connects TRBV5-4 to TRBJ2-1; 9 bases line up with TRBD2. V dropped 4 bases and J dropped 8; count of bases not matched to a gene: 13. This CDR3 has 16 amino acids. Germline-derived CDR1 and CDR2 are SGHNT and YYREEE (reference sequence). The CDR3 sequence is CASSTRTSVKKDEQFF. The CDR3 DNA follows: TGTGCCAGCAGCACCCGGACTAGCGTCAAAAAGGATGAGCAGTTCTTC.

This clonotype was recorded at least ten times. The V and J genes are TRBV24-1 and TRBJ2-3; possibly TRBD2 for D (5 bases). V was clipped by 4 bases and J by 2 bases, with 12 bases between them. CDR3 size: 15 residues. CDR1 is KGHDR, CDR2 SFDVKD, per germline. CDR3 residues: CATSDRAEATDTQYF. The CDR3, as DNA: TGTGCCACCAGTGACCGAGCGGAAGCCACAGATACGCAGTATTTT.

At least ten counts were recorded for this clonotype. This chain uses TRBV20-1 with TRBJ1-2, with 7 bases matching TRBD1. The CDR3 consists of 13 residues. Germline trimming cut 3 bases from V and 5 bases from J; bases unmatched to any gene: 6. Germline CDR1 and CDR2: DFQATT and SNEGSKA (reference sequence). CDR3 loop: CSARVQGLYGYTF. Written as DNA, the CDR3 is TGCAGTGCTAGGGTACAGGGGCTGTATGGCTACACCTTC.

This rearrangement joins TRBV6-2 or TRBV6-3 to TRBJ1-5; D is uncertain. The CDR3 contains 14 residues. Germline assignment: CDR1 MNHEY and CDR2 SVGEGT. Trimming removed 2 bases at V and 0 bases at J, with 5 bases between. For the CDR3, the DNA is TGTGCCAGCAGTTACGGCGTTAGCAATCAGCCCCAGCATTTT. It translates to CASSYGVSNQPQHF.

This clonotype has a count of ten or more. The chain combines TRBV20-1 with TRBJ1-1; D is uncertain. The CDR3 has 14 amino acids. Trimming removed 4 bases from V and 2 bases from J, with 14 bases in between. Germline-derived CDR1 and CDR2 are DFQATT and SNEGSKA (reference sequence). CDR3 sequence: CSAMREGANTEAFF. CDR3 DNA sequence: TGCAGTGCTATGAGGGAGGGCGCTAACACTGAAGCTTTCTTT.

This clonotype occurred many times. V gene TRBV25-1 combines with J gene TRBJ2-5; D is uncertain. The CDR3 has 14 residues. Trimming stripped 0 bases from V and 1 base from J, with 6 bases between. CDR1 is MGHDK, CDR2 SYGVNS, per germline. This CDR3 reads CASSEYKGQETQYF. The CDR3 DNA reads as TGTGCCAGCAGTGAATATAAAGGCCAAGAGACCCAGTACTTC.

This clonotype was detected ten times or more. This chain uses TRBV3-1 with TRBJ1-5; D is ambiguous. Germline V gives CDR1 LGHDT, CDR2 YNNKEL (reference sequence). The CDR3 runs to 15 residues. V shed 4 bases and J shed 0 bases, with 10 bases lying between them. CDR3 DNA sequence: TGTGCCAGCAGCCCTACAAGAAATAGCAATCAGCCCCAGCATTTT. Translated: CASSPTRNSNQPQHF.

This sequence joins TRBV3-1 and TRBJ1-1; D is unresolved. Deletions cut 4 bases from V and 1 base from J, with 10 bases between. This CDR3 is 14 amino acids long. Germline assignment: CDR1 LGHDT and CDR2 YNNKEL (reference sequence). In DNA, the CDR3 is TGTGCCAGCAGCCCACGGGCGTGGAACACTGAAGCTTTCTTT. Protein product: CASSPRAWNTEAFF.

Many counts were recorded for this clonotype. This rearrangement joins TRBV7-9 to TRBJ2-1; tentative D call: TRBD1 (6 bases). With 4 bases removed from V and 4 bases from J, the gap between germline ends came to 20 bases. The CDR3 covers 17 residues. CDR1 and CDR2 from the germline V gene are SEHNR and FQNEAQ (reference sequence). CDR3 in amino acids: CASSSRGSTGSYNEQFF. As DNA, the CDR3 is TGTGCCAGCAGCTCCCGGGGCAGTACAGGGTCATACAATGAGCAGTTCTTC.

The chain combines TRBV7-2 with TRBJ2-7, with TRBD2 matching over 13 bases. Germline CDR1 is SGHTA and CDR2 is FQGNSA. The CDR3 is 16 residues long. V shed 6 bases, J shed 7 bases, and the junction held 12 bases outside the gene matches. This CDR3 reads CASSRSGTSGVFEQYF. The CDR3 DNA is TGTGCCAGCAGTCGCTCCGGGACTAGCGGGGTATTTGAGCAGTACTTC.

This clonotype was counted between two and nine times. This chain links TRBV7-2 with TRBJ2-1; no definite D call. The CDR3 contains 13 residues. V lost 1 base to trimming and J lost 7 bases, with 8 bases between them. Germline V CDR1 and CDR2: SGHTA, FQGNSA. CDR3 sequence reads: CASSLVVQNEQFF. CDR3 nucleotide sequence: TGTGCCAGCAGCTTAGTAGTTCAGAATGAGCAGTTCTTC.

The chain uses TRBV29-1 and TRBJ2-2; 8 positions agree with TRBD1. The V gene end was trimmed by 7 bases and the J gene end by 6 bases; junction bases not matched to a gene: 4. The CDR3 covers 12 residues. Germline V gene sequence: CDR1 SQVTM, CDR2 ANQGSEA. The CDR3 nucleotides are TGCAGCGCCCCGGACAGGGCCGGGGAGCTGTTTTTT. Its protein is CSAPDRAGELFF.

This clonotype was seen a handful of times. J is TRBJ2-7 and V is TRBV27, with 9 bases aligning to TRBD2. From germline, CDR1 is MNHEY and CDR2 SMNVEV (reference sequence). V was pared by 8 bases and J by 2 bases, with 16 bases of the junction left unmatched. This CDR3 is 17 amino acids long. The CDR3 sequence: CASSASGTLPAPYEQYF. CDR3 nucleotide sequence: TGTGCCAGCTCGGCTAGCGGGACTCTCCCGGCTCCCTACGAGCAGTACTTC.

The chain combines TRBV11-2 with TRBJ1-1; 12 bases line up with TRBD1. This CDR3 is built from 17 residues. Germline CDR1 SGHAT, CDR2 FQNNGV. The trim removed 5 bases at V and 1 base at J, leaving 8 bases unmatched. The CDR3 coding sequence is TGTGCCAGCAGCCCTCCGGGACAGGGGGCCAAGAACACTGAAGCTTTCTTT. Its translation is CASSPPGQGAKNTEAFF.

DNA for the CDR3: TGTGCCAGCTGGGACACCCCTAATTCACCCCTCCACTTT. Protein sequence: CASWDTPNSPLHF. The V gene is TRBV2, the J gene TRBJ1-6, with D perhaps TRBD1 (6 bases). V was shortened by 8 bases and J by 6 bases, with 11 bases between the two germline ends. CDR1 and CDR2 (germline): SNHLY, FYNNEI. There are 13 residues in the CDR3.

This clonotype was seen a few times. The chain couples TRBV12-3 or TRBV12-4 to TRBJ2-1; a possible D gene is TRBD2 (6 bases). The CDR3 has 16 residues. V lost 6 bases and J lost 0, with 15 bases in between. CDR3 in DNA: TGTGCCAGCAGGGCCCGGGCGGGAAGCTCCTACAATGAGCAGTTCTTC. This translates into CASRARAGSSYNEQFF.

The V gene is TRBV29-1, the J gene TRBJ1-6; tentative D call: TRBD1 (5 bases). CDR3 size: 14 residues. V gave up 7 bases and J gave up 7 bases, with 17 bases separating them. CDR1 SQVTM and CDR2 ANQGSEA come from the germline V gene. CDR3 loop: CSATTGTVNSPLHF. In DNA, the CDR3 is TGCAGCGCTACGACCGGGACGGTGAATTCACCCCTCCACTTT.

This chain connects TRBV12-3 or TRBV12-4 to TRBJ1-2, with a weak D call TRBD1 (5 bases). V was trimmed by 5 bases and J by 4 bases, leaving 11 bases between them. The CDR3 consists of 13 residues. The CDR3 nucleotides are TGTGCCAGCAGTCGGACACTCCCCTATGGCTACACCTTC. Protein product: CASSRTLPYGYTF.